What follows are 27 T cell receptor beta chains derived from one specimen sequenced in a study of CD8+ T cells in alopecia areata. Sequencing templates came from extracted RNA that was reverse transcribed into cDNA. Data came from immunoSEQ multiplex PCR; TCRdb stores just in-frame clones and leaves some out. The data show hundreds of thousands of clones, 57% seen once. The starting material was CD4+ T cells sorted from blood, obtained at week 0. These receptors all come from a human donor with alopecia areata.

The chain has TRBV30 and TRBJ2-1, with 12 bases aligning to TRBD2. J lost 8 bases, V lost 6 bases, and 5 bases had no gene match. The CDR3 extends over 13 amino acids. Germline CDR1 reads GTSNPN; CDR2 reads SVGIG (reference sequence). The CDR3 DNA reads TGTGCCTGCCTAGCGGGAGGGCGGTATGAGCAGTTCTTC. Protein sequence: CACLAGGRYEQFF.

The CDR3 spells CASSDRDSNYEQYF. As DNA, the CDR3 is TGTGCCAGCAGCGACAGGGACAGTAACTACGAGCAGTACTTC. The chain recombines TRBV2 with TRBJ2-7; 7 nucleotides line up with TRBD1. The V and J ends lost 6 bases and 3 bases, in that order; junction bases with no gene match: 8. Germline V gene data show CDR1 as SNHLY and CDR2 as FYNNEI. CDR3 length: 14 residues. Using reference TRBV2 and TRBJ2-7 for the parts outside the CDR3, the full variable domain is EPEVTQTPSHQVTQMGQEVILRCVPISNHLYFYWYRQILGQKVEFLVSFYNNEISEKSEIFDDQFSVERPDGSNFTLKIRSTKLEDSAMYFCASSDRDSNYEQYFGPGTRLTVT.

This sequence joins TRBV7-2 and TRBJ1-5; no clear D gene. With 1 base removed from V and 0 bases from J, the gap between germline ends came to 7 bases. Germline CDR1 and CDR2: SGHTA and FQGNSA. The CDR3 sequence is 15 residues long. CDR3 nucleotides: TGTGCCAGCAGCTTAGGTACAGTTAGCAATCAGCCCCAGCATTTT. Amino acid sequence: CASSLGTVSNQPQHF.

This rearrangement joins TRBV9 to TRBJ2-3; D gene ambiguous. This CDR3 region has 16 residues. Germline V CDR1 and CDR2: SGDLS, YYNGEE. Trimming shortened V by 0 bases and J by 1 base, and 12 bases separated the two germline ends. The CDR3 loop reads CASSVGPGVGTDTQYF. In DNA, the CDR3 is TGTGCCAGCAGCGTAGGTCCAGGCGTCGGCACAGATACGCAGTATTTT.

V and J are TRBV18 and TRBJ1-4; perhaps TRBD1 as D (5 bases). Trimming left V 3 bases short and J 7 bases short, with 12 bases between. Looked up from germline, CDR1 is KGHSH and CDR2 is LQKENI. The CDR3 spans 14 residues. The CDR3 sequence: CASSPSAGSEKLFF. In DNA, the CDR3 is TGTGCCAGCTCACCTTCGGCAGGGTCTGAAAAACTGTTTTTT.

This clone was picked up many times. The CDR3 here is CASSLASTVYEQYF. CDR3 coding DNA: TGTGCCAGCAGCTTGGCGTCGACAGTCTACGAGCAGTACTTC. The chain joins TRBV5-4 to TRBJ2-7; perhaps TRBD1 as D (5 bases). V was pared by 0 bases and J by 3 bases, with 10 bases between. Germline V lookup: CDR1 SGHNT, CDR2 YYREEE (reference sequence). CDR3 size: 14 residues.

The CDR3 sequence is CASSFPIAGFSTDTQYF. The CDR3 DNA reads as TGCGCCAGCAGCTTTCCCATAGCGGGATTTAGCACAGATACGCAGTATTTT. The genes are TRBV4-1 and TRBJ2-3; 8 positions agree with TRBD2. Germline V CDR1 and CDR2: MGHRA, YSYEKL. The CDR3 is made up of 17 amino acids. Trimming at V came to 5 bases and at J to 0 bases, leaving 10 bases not matched to a gene.

V usage is TRBV11-2 and J usage is TRBJ2-1; 8 bases agree with TRBD2. The germline V gene has CDR1 SGHAT and CDR2 FQNNGV. V gave up 3 bases and J gave up 1 base; unmatched junction bases: 5. The CDR3 loop spans 16 amino acids. The CDR3 spells CASSFSSGGSYNEQFF. The CDR3 region has the DNA TGTGCCAGCAGCTTCTCTTCGGGAGGGTCCTACAATGAGCAGTTCTTC.

The gene calls are TRBV6-6 and TRBJ2-5, with 10 bases lining up with TRBD2. CDR1 is MNHNY and CDR2 is SVGAGI in the germline V gene (reference sequence). V gave up 7 bases and J gave up 1 base; unmatched junction bases: 3. The CDR3 is 14 residues long. Here the CDR3 DNA reads TGTGCCAGCAAGACTAGCGGGCCCCAAGAGACCCAGTACTTC. This sequence encodes CASKTSGPQETQYF.

The chain combines TRBV9 with TRBJ2-7; D may correspond to TRBD1 or TRBD2 (5 bases each). V was cut by 4 bases and J by 6 bases, with 14 bases left in between. Germline V CDR1 and CDR2: SGDLS, YYNGEE. There are 13 residues in the CDR3. The CDR3 DNA follows: TGTGCCAGCAGCCCGGGGCCTCGGGCCGAGCAGTACTTC. This translates into CASSPGPRAEQYF.

The chain employs TRBV27 and TRBJ2-1; a possible D gene is TRBD2 (6 bases). CDR3 length equals 15 residues. Trimming cost V 10 bases and J 7 bases, with 23 bases left between them. The germline CDR1 and CDR2 sequences are MNHEY and SMNVEV (reference sequence). CDR3 DNA: TGTGCCACCTCAAGGGGCGGGAATGGGTTGAATGAGCAGTTCTTC. This gives the protein CATSRGGNGLNEQFF.

This chain connects TRBV27 to TRBJ2-5, with a weak D call TRBD1 (6 bases). Trimming pared 0 bases from V and 5 bases from J, leaving 10 bases between. Looked up from germline, CDR1 is MNHEY and CDR2 is SMNVEV (reference sequence). This CDR3 is built from 14 residues. In DNA form, the CDR3 reads TGTGCCAGCAGTTTATCGGTTCAGGGGGAGACCCAGTACTTC. It is translated as CASSLSVQGETQYF.

CDR3 bases: TGTGCCAGCAGGTCGACCTACGAGCAGTACTTC. Amino acid sequence: CASRSTYEQYF. This chain connects TRBV5-4 to TRBJ2-7, with D unresolved. Germline values: CDR1 SGHNT, CDR2 YYREEE (reference sequence). V lost 5 bases to trimming and J lost 2 bases, with 5 bases between them. This CDR3 comprises 11 residues.

This rearrangement joins TRBV20-1 to TRBJ1-6; D gene uncertain. V was shortened by 3 bases and J by 9 bases, with 6 bases between the two germline ends. In germline, CDR1 is DFQATT, CDR2 SNEGSKA (reference sequence). The CDR3 is 11 residues long. This CDR3 reads CSARLGSPLHF. DNA for the CDR3: TGCAGTGCTAGGCTAGGTTCACCCCTCCACTTT.

Concerning this clone: A read error is likely, as this CDR3 ends without the conserved phenylalanine or tryptophan. It is unclear where the CDR3 begins or ends on the DNA, so no DNA is shown, and the CDR3 is as TCRdb lists it. The chain carries TRBV30 and TRBJ2-7; the DNA was not compared with TRBD1, the D call given in the table. The CDR3 is 14 residues long, ends included. CDR1 and CDR2 from the germline V gene are GTSNPN and SVGIG (reference sequence). CDR3 region: CAWRPPGQGVPAGL.

V is TRBV29-1 and J is TRBJ1-1; 8 bases map to TRBD1. With V trimmed by 0 bases and J by 4 bases, 13 bases remained unmatched. The CDR3 is 17 amino acids. Germline V lookup: CDR1 SQVTM, CDR2 ANQGSEA. The CDR3 is CSVEDWSWTGRVTEAFF. DNA of the CDR3: TGCAGCGTTGAAGATTGGTCCTGGACAGGGAGGGTCACTGAAGCTTTCTTT. Based on the CDR3 plus reference TRBV29-1 and TRBJ1-1, the full variable domain is SAVISQKPSRDICQRGTSLTIQCQVDSQVTMMFWYRQQPGQSLTLIATANQGSEATYESGFVIDKFPISRPNLTFSTLTVSNMSPEDSSIYLCSVEDWSWTGRVTEAFFGQGTRLTVV.

The chain joins TRBV27 to TRBJ1-2; 7 bases align to TRBD1. This CDR3 comprises 12 residues. Trimming at V came to 4 bases and at J to 14 bases, leaving 10 bases not matched to a gene. The V gene's germline CDR1 is MNHEY and CDR2 SMNVEV (reference sequence). CDR3 sequence (DNA): TGTGCCAGCAGTTCCCGGACAGGAATGGAAACCTTC. This translates into CASSSRTGMETF.

The chain carries TRBV19 and TRBJ2-7, with 7 nucleotides matching TRBD1. The CDR3 consists of 14 residues. Germline lookup yields CDR1 LNHDA and CDR2 SQIVND (reference sequence). V lost 3 bases, J lost 0 bases, and 2 bases stayed unmatched. The CDR3 DNA sequence: TGTGCCAGTAGTATGCGGACAGGCTCCTACGAGCAGTACTTC. As protein: CASSMRTGSYEQYF.

The rearrangement uses TRBV5-8 and TRBJ2-7; D gene unclear. Trimming took 2 bases from V and 3 from J, leaving 6 bases between them. The CDR3 totals 12 residues. Germline CDR1 is SGHTS and CDR2 is YDEGEE. Here the CDR3 reads CASSLVNYEQYF. CDR3 nucleotide sequence: TGTGCCAGCAGCTTAGTGAACTACGAGCAGTACTTC.

J is TRBJ2-2 and V is TRBV6-1; maybe TRBD2 (7 bases). Trimming shortened V by 6 bases and J by 4 bases, and 12 bases separated the two germline ends. Looked up from germline, CDR1 is MNHNS and CDR2 is SASEGT. The CDR3 is 14 residues long. The CDR3 DNA is TGTGCCAGCAGCCGCGGGGGCGGCACCGGGGAGCTGTTTTTT. The encoded protein is CASSRGGGTGELFF.

The chain has TRBV27 and TRBJ2-7; D gene unclear. CDR3 size: 14 residues. Deletions cut 5 bases from V and 3 bases from J, with 14 bases between. Germline assignment: CDR1 MNHEY and CDR2 SMNVEV (reference sequence). In DNA, the CDR3 is TGTGCCAGCAGTCCGGCGACTCAGAACTACGAGCAGTACTTC. Residues: CASSPATQNYEQYF.

Comment on this clone: Additional DNA sequences in this sample encode the identical CDR3. The chain has TRBV27 and TRBJ1-5; D is unresolved. The ends were cut back, 3 bases at V and 6 bases at J, with 6 bases in the middle. CDR3 size: 12 residues. Germline V gene sequence: CDR1 MNHEY, CDR2 SMNVEV (reference sequence). CDR3 loop: CASSFVGQPQHF. CDR3 nucleotides: TGTGCCAGCAGTTTTGTCGGTCAGCCCCAGCATTTT.

The chain couples TRBV9 to TRBJ1-1, with unresolved D. The germline V gene has CDR1 SGDLS and CDR2 YYNGEE. The CDR3 length is 14 residues. With 6 bases removed from V and 0 bases from J, the gap between germline ends came to 12 bases. The CDR3 is CASTSSGMNTEAFF. DNA for the CDR3: TGTGCCAGCACCTCATCCGGTATGAACACTGAAGCTTTCTTT.

The rearrangement joins TRBV19 to TRBJ1-5; D gene uncertain. CDR3 size: 14 residues. Trimming removed 1 base at V and 4 bases at J, with 8 bases between. Germline-derived CDR1 and CDR2 are LNHDA and SQIVND (reference sequence). As DNA, the CDR3 is TGTGCCAGTAGTATAGTACAGCCTAATCAGCCCCAGCATTTT. Its translation is CASSIVQPNQPQHF.

This sequence joins TRBV2 and TRBJ1-5; D is ambiguous. This CDR3 comprises 13 residues. The germline V gene encodes CDR1 SNHLY and CDR2 FYNNEI. The ends were cut back, 7 bases at V and 3 bases at J, with 10 bases in the middle. CDR3 region: CASMFEFNQPQHF. In DNA, the CDR3 is TGTGCCAGCATGTTCGAATTCAATCAGCCCCAGCATTTT.

The rearrangement links TRBV30 to TRBJ1-1, with D hard to call. CDR1 is GTSNPN, CDR2 SVGIG, per germline (reference sequence). The CDR3 is 13 amino acids. Deletions cut 2 bases from V and 6 bases from J, with 13 bases between. CDR3 region: CAWSTQRRAEAFF. Written as DNA, the CDR3 is TGTGCCTGGAGTACCCAAAGAAGGGCTGAAGCTTTCTTT.

Only one count was recorded for this clone. The chain has TRBV19 and TRBJ1-2; D is possibly TRBD1 (5 bases). The CDR3 loop spans 14 amino acids. Germline V gives CDR1 LNHDA, CDR2 SQIVND (reference sequence). Trimming removed 5 bases from V and 4 bases from J, with 14 bases in between. The CDR3 DNA reads as TGTGCCAGTAGTTCCGGGGGACGGACCTATGGCTACACCTTC. Its translation: CASSSGGRTYGYTF.